Below are 13 T cell receptor beta chains sequenced from a single sample in a study of shared clonotypes between healthy human individuals. Naive CD8 cells were CD45RO-negative, positively selected for CCR7, excluding terminally differentiated effector memory CD45RA+ cells. This table comes from immunoSEQ multiplex PCR, and its TCRdb copy is limited to in-frame clones, with some not included. The sample consists of roughly 590,000 clones, around 95% of them appearing once. Sequenced sample: naive CD8+ T cells sorted from blood. These receptors came from a woman aged 30 to 39 in good health.

Notes on this clone: The same CDR3 also results from other DNA sequences found in this sample. This chain uses TRBV27 with TRBJ2-7, with 13 bases matching TRBD2. The germline CDR1 and CDR2 sequences are MNHEY and SMNVEV (reference sequence). The CDR3 length is 15 residues. The V and J ends lost 5 bases and 4 bases, in that order; junction bases with no gene match: 5. The CDR3 region has the DNA TGTGCCAGCAGTCCAGGGACTAGCGGGAAGTACGAGCAGTACTTC. This gives the protein CASSPGTSGKYEQYF.

This sequence joins TRBV5-1 and TRBJ2-7, with TRBD1 matching 9 bases. This CDR3 is 15 amino acids long. Germline V gene lookup returns CDR1 SGHRS and CDR2 YFSETQ. V lost 4 bases and J lost 1; bases outside the gene matches: 6. The CDR3 DNA is TGCGCCAGCAGCGGGCCCGGGACAGGGTCCTACGAGCAGTACTTC. Its translation is CASSGPGTGSYEQYF.

The chain couples TRBV28 to TRBJ1-2; maybe TRBD1 (6 bases). With 4 bases removed from V and 4 bases from J, the gap between germline ends came to 16 bases. Germline CDR1 and CDR2: MDHEN and SYDVKM. The CDR3 is 15 residues long. The CDR3 nucleotides are TGTGCCAGCAGTTCCACCAGGGAGGGGGGCTATGGCTACACCTTC. Its translation: CASSSTREGGYGYTF.

The chain is built from TRBV19 and TRBJ1-5; TRBD1 aligns across 8 bases. This CDR3 spans 14 amino acids. Germline V gene sequence: CDR1 LNHDA, CDR2 SQIVND (reference sequence). J lost 4 bases, V lost 6 bases, and 5 bases had no gene match. CDR3 sequence reads: CASSRQGRNQPQHF. The CDR3 region has the DNA TGTGCCAGTAGCCGACAGGGGCGGAATCAGCCCCAGCATTTT.

This rearrangement joins TRBV28 to TRBJ1-2, with D possibly matching TRBD1 (6 bases). Per the germline V gene, CDR1 is MDHEN and CDR2 is SYDVKM. Trimming cost V 7 bases and J 8 bases, with 29 bases left between them. The CDR3 has 17 residues. The CDR3 is CASTSLGAGGSEAGYTF. The CDR3 DNA reads as TGTGCCAGCACCTCCCTGGGGGCGGGCGGATCAGAGGCGGGCTACACCTTC.

The V call is TRBV29-1, the J call TRBJ2-2; tentative D call: TRBD2 (5 bases). Germline V CDR1 and CDR2: SQVTM, ANQGSEA. The CDR3 loop spans 13 amino acids. V was clipped by 4 bases and J by 2 bases, with 8 bases between them. CDR3 region: CSVARENTGELFF. DNA of the CDR3: TGCAGCGTTGCACGGGAAAACACCGGGGAGCTGTTTTTT.

The chain joins TRBV28 to TRBJ1-5, with D unresolved. This CDR3 is 13 amino acids long. Trimming stripped 3 bases from V and 6 bases from J, with 9 bases between. From germline, CDR1 is MDHEN and CDR2 SYDVKM. This chain's CDR3 is CASSFGYRQPQHF. For the CDR3, the DNA is TGTGCCAGCAGTTTCGGGTATCGTCAGCCCCAGCATTTT. Full variable domain (missing parts from reference TRBV28 and TRBJ1-5): DVKVTQSSRYLVKRTGEKVFLECVQDMDHENMFWYRQDPGLGLRLIYFSYDVKMKEKGDIPEGYSVSREKKERFSLILESASTNQTSMYLCASSFGYRQPQHFGDGTRLSIL.

The gene calls are TRBV11-2 and TRBJ1-1; TRBD1 might be the D (5 bases). CDR1 and CDR2 (germline): SGHAT, FQNNGV. The CDR3 sequence is 14 residues long. V was shortened by 0 bases and J by 6 bases, with 11 bases between the two germline ends. CDR3 residues: CASSLERGGSEAFF. The CDR3 nucleotides are TGTGCCAGCAGCTTAGAACGGGGGGGGTCTGAAGCTTTCTTT.

The V call is TRBV29-1, the J call TRBJ2-2; TRBD2 is a possible D gene (6 bases). Germline V gene data show CDR1 as SQVTM and CDR2 as ANQGSEA. This CDR3 region has 13 residues. Trimming removed 7 bases from V and 4 bases from J, with 13 bases in between. This CDR3 reads CSASPGLTGELFF. The CDR3 coding sequence is TGCAGCGCCTCTCCGGGACTCACCGGGGAGCTGTTTTTT.

The gene calls are TRBV5-4 and TRBJ2-1; TRBD2 matches at 9 bases. This CDR3 contains 16 residues. CDR1 is SGHNT and CDR2 is YYREEE in the germline V gene (reference sequence). J gave up 2 bases and V 2 bases, and 5 bases lay outside the gene matches. The CDR3 region is CASSLWIAGAYNEQFF. The DNA for the CDR3 is TGTGCCAGCAGCTTATGGATAGCGGGAGCCTACAATGAGCAGTTCTTC.

This clone was detected once. The chain carries TRBV27 and TRBJ2-5; the D gene is possibly TRBD1 (6 bases). Trimming shortened V by 2 bases and J by 5 bases, and 18 bases separated the two germline ends. CDR1 is MNHEY, CDR2 SMNVEV, per germline (reference sequence). The CDR3 is 16 amino acids. The CDR3 bases are TGTGCCAGCAGTTTAAGCGGCGGGTCAGGGGAGGAGACCCAGTACTTC. This encodes CASSLSGGSGEETQYF.

The CDR3 region is CASSFWQASTDTQYF. As DNA, the CDR3 is TGTGCCAGCAGTTTCTGGCAGGCTAGCACAGATACGCAGTATTTT. This chain links TRBV27 with TRBJ2-3; no clear D gene. V shed 3 bases and J shed 0 bases, with 10 bases lying between them. Germline CDR1 and CDR2: MNHEY and SMNVEV (reference sequence). The CDR3 length is 15 residues.

In this sample, this clone turned up once. The V and J genes are TRBV9 and TRBJ1-1; D remains ambiguous. Germline-derived CDR1 and CDR2 are SGDLS and YYNGEE. V lost 4 bases to trimming and J lost 1 base, with 14 bases between them. This CDR3 is 15 amino acids long. CDR3 sequence (DNA): TGTGCCAGCAGCCCATACCTGACGGAGAACACTGAAGCTTTCTTT. It specifies CASSPYLTENTEAFF.